Listed here are 9 T cell receptor beta chains from one sample, sequenced in a study of shared clonotypes between healthy human individuals. CD45RO-negative cells were positively selected for CCR7, leaving out terminally differentiated effector memory CD45RA+ cells. The assay was immunoSEQ multiplex PCR, and TCRdb's table has in-frame clones only and misses some. Found here are millions of clones, about 93% of them singletons; the top ten hold roughly 1.8%. Input material: naive CD8+ T cells from PBMCs. Receptor source: a man aged 18 to 30 in good health. Some clones in this sample may be carry-over from other donors' samples.

The genes are TRBV6-1 and TRBJ2-7; 9 bases map to TRBD2. There are 14 residues in the CDR3. The germline V gene encodes CDR1 MNHNS and CDR2 SASEGT. V lost 3 bases and J lost 7; bases outside the gene matches: 7. The CDR3: CASSDRAGGQEQYF. CDR3 nucleotides: TGTGCCAGCAGTGATAGGGCGGGAGGGCAAGAGCAGTACTTC.

The chain uses TRBV7-9 and TRBJ2-7; weak D call: TRBD1 (5 bases). Germline assignment: CDR1 SEHNR and CDR2 FQNEAQ (reference sequence). The CDR3 spans 15 residues. V was pared by 5 bases and J by 3 bases, with 17 bases between. The CDR3: CASSATGQWGYEQYF. The CDR3 DNA follows: TGTGCCAGCAGCGCGACCGGACAATGGGGCTACGAGCAGTACTTC.

This chain connects TRBV10-3 to TRBJ1-1, with D unclear. Deletions cut 4 bases from V and 6 bases from J, with 18 bases between. This CDR3 region has 15 residues. Germline loops: CDR1 ENHRY, CDR2 SYGVKD. For the CDR3, the DNA is TGTGCCATCAGTGCAGCTGGGGTCTTGGATCCTGAAGCTTTCTTT. It yields the protein CAISAAGVLDPEAFF.

The CDR3 DNA follows: TGTGCCAGCAGCTTAGCGGGAGGTGGACAAGAGACCCAGTACTTC. Its protein product is CASSLAGGGQETQYF. V gene TRBV7-8 combines with J gene TRBJ2-5; D is perhaps TRBD2 (6 bases). The CDR3 consists of 15 residues. V lost 0 bases and J 2 bases, leaving 10 bases between the germline ends. CDR1 and CDR2 from the germline V gene are SGHVS and FQNEAQ.

The V and J genes are TRBV27 and TRBJ2-2, with 10 bases identical to TRBD1. The CDR3 length is 20 residues. Trimming at V came to 4 bases and at J to 2 bases, leaving 16 bases not matched to a gene. CDR1 and CDR2 (germline): MNHEY, SMNVEV (reference sequence). CDR3 sequence (DNA): TGTGCCAGCAGTTCATCCCTGGGACAGGGGTTCACCCGCAACACCGGGGAGCTGTTTTTT. It yields the protein CASSSSLGQGFTRNTGELFF.

The CDR3 DNA follows: TGTGCCAGCAGCCTCAAAAAAACTGAAGCTTTCTTT. It translates to CASSLKKTEAFF. The gene calls are TRBV7-8 and TRBJ1-1; D is unclear. CDR1 and CDR2 (germline): SGHVS, FQNEAQ. Trimming removed 5 bases at V and 5 bases at J, with 9 bases between. This CDR3 region has 12 residues.

The rearrangement joins TRBV28 to TRBJ1-1; TRBD1 aligns across 7 bases. Germline CDR1 and CDR2: MDHEN and SYDVKM. The junction had 12 bases not matched to a gene; V was cut back by 6 bases and J by 11 bases. CDR3 length: 13 amino acids. The CDR3 sequence is CASSHTTGEEAFF. The DNA for the CDR3 is TGTGCCAGCAGCCACACAACAGGGGAGGAGGCTTTCTTT.

DNA of the CDR3: TGTGCCAGCAGCTCCTCCTTTATAGGTGTGGAGGGTTACGAGCAGTACTTC. Its protein product is CASSSSFIGVEGYEQYF. V is TRBV7-8 and J is TRBJ2-7; TRBD2 is a possible D gene (6 bases). The CDR3 is 17 amino acids. Per germline, CDR1 SGHVS and CDR2 FQNEAQ. V was cut by 4 bases and J by 4 bases, with 23 bases left in between. Variable domain in full (rest from reference TRBV7-8 and TRBJ2-7): GAGVSQSPRYKVAKRGQDVALRCDPISGHVSLFWYQQALGQGPEFLTYFQNEAQLDKSGLPSDRFFAERPEGSVSTLKIQRTQQEDSAVYLCASSSSFIGVEGYEQYFGPGTRLTVT.

This chain uses TRBV27 with TRBJ2-3, with TRBD2 identical over 8 bases. V lost 5 bases, J lost 0 bases, and 10 bases stayed unmatched. The germline CDR1 and CDR2 sequences are MNHEY and SMNVEV (reference sequence). CDR3 size: 17 residues. The CDR3 DNA is TGTGCCAGCAGTCCCTCAGCGGGAGAGACTAGCACAGATACGCAGTATTTT. Its protein is CASSPSAGETSTDTQYF.